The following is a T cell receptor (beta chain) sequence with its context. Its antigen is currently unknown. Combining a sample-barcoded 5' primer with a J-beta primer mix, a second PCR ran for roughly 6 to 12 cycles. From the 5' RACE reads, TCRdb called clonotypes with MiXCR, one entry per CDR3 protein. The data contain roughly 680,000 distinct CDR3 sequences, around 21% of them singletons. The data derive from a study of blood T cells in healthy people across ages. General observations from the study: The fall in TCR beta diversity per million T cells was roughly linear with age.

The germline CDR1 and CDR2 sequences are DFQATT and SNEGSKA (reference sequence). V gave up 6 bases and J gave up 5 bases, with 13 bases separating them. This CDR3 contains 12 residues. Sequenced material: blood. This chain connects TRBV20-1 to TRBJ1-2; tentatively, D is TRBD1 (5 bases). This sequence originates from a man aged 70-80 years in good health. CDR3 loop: CSAGDGLYGYTF. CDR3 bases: TGCAGTGCCGGGGACGGCCTTTATGGCTACACCTTC.